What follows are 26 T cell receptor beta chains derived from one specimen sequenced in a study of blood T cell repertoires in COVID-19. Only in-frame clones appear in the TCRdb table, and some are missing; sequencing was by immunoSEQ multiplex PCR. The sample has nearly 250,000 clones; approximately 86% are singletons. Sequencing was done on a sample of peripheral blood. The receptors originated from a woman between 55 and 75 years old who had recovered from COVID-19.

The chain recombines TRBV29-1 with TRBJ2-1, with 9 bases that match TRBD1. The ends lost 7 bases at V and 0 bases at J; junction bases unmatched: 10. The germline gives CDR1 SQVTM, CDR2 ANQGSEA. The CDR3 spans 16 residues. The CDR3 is CSGMVGTGSSYNEQFF. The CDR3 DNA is TGCAGCGGCATGGTCGGGACAGGGAGCTCCTACAATGAGCAGTTCTTC.

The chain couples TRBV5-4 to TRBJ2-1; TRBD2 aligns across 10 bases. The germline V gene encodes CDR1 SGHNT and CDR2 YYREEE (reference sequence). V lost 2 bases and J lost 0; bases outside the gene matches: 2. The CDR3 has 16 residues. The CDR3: CASSLSSGGSYNEQFF. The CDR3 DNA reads TGTGCCAGCAGCTTATCTAGCGGGGGCTCCTACAATGAGCAGTTCTTC.

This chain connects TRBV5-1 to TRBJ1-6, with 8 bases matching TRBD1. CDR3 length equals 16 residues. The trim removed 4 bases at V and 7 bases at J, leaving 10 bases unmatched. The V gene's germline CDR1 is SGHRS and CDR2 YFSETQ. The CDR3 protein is CASSPLSQGDNSPLHF. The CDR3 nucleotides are TGCGCCAGCAGCCCGCTATCACAGGGGGACAATTCACCCCTCCACTTT.

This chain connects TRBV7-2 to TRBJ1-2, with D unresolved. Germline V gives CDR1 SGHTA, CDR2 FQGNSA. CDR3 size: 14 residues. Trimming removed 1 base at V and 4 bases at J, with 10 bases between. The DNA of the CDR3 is TGTGCCAGCAGCTTAGAGTTACGGAGCTATGGCTACACCTTC. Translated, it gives CASSLELRSYGYTF.

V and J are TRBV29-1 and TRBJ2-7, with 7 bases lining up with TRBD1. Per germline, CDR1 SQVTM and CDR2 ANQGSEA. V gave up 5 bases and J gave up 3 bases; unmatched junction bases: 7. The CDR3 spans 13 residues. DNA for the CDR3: TGCAGCGTTTTCACAGACAGGGTCTACGAGCAGTACTTC. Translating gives CSVFTDRVYEQYF.

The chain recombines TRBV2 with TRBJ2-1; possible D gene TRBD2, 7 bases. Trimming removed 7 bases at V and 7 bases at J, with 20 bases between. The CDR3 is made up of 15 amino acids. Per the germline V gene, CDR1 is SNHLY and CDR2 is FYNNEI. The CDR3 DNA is TGTGCCAGCACCCTGGGGCGGGGGCTACAGAATGAGCAGTTCTTC. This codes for CASTLGRGLQNEQFF.

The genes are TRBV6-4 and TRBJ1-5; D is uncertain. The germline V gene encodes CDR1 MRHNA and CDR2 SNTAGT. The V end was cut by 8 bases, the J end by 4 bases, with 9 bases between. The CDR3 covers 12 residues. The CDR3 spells CASGQANQPQHF. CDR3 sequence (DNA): TGTGCCAGCGGGCAGGCTAATCAGCCCCAGCATTTT.

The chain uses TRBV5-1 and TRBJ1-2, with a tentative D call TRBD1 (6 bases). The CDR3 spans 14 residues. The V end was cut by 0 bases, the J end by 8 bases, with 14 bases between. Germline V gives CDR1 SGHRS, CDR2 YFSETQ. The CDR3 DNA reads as TGCGCCAGCAGCTTGGCCGCGGGGGCGGACGGCTACACCTTC. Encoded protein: CASSLAAGADGYTF. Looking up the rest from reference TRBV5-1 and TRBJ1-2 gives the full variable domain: KAGVTQTPRYLIKTRGQQVTLSCSPISGHRSVSWYQQTPGQGLQFLFEYFSETQRNKGNFPGRFSGRQFSNSRSEMNVSTLELGDSALYLCASSLAAGADGYTFGSGTRLTVV.

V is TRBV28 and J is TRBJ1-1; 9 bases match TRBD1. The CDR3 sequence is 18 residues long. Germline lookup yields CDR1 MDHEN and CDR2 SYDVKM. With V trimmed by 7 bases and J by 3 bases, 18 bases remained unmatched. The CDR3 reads CASIFATGGSLRYTEAFF. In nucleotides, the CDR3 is TGTGCCAGCATCTTCGCGACAGGGGGAAGTCTTAGGTACACTGAAGCTTTCTTT.

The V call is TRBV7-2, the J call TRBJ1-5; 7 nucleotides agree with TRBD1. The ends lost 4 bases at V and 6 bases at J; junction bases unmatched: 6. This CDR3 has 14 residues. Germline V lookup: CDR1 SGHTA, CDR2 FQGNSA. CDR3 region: CASSSGTEVQPQHF. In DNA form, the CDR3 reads TGTGCCAGCAGCTCCGGGACAGAAGTTCAGCCCCAGCATTTT.

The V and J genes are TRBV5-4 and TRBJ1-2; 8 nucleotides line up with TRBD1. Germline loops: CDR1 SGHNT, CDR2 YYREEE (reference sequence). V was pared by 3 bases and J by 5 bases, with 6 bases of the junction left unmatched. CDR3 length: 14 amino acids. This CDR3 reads CASSSPGQGYGYTF. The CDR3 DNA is TGTGCCAGCAGCTCCCCCGGACAGGGATATGGCTACACCTTC.

CDR3 loop: CASSFPAGLPYGYTF. CDR3 nucleotides: TGTGCCAGCAGTTTCCCCGCAGGGCTCCCCTATGGCTACACCTTC. J is TRBJ1-2 and V is TRBV28, with D possibly matching TRBD1 (5 bases). Trimming cost V 3 bases and J 4 bases, with 15 bases left between them. The germline CDR1 and CDR2 sequences are MDHEN and SYDVKM. This CDR3 has 15 residues.

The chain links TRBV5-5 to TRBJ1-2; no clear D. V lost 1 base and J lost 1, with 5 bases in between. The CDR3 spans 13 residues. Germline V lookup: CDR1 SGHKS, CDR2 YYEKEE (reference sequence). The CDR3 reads CASSLSGNYGYTF. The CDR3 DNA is TGTGCCAGCAGCTTGTCGGGTAACTATGGCTACACCTTC. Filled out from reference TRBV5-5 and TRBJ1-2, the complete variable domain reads DAGVTQSPTHLIKTRGQQVTLRCSPISGHKSVSWYQQVLGQGPQFIFQYYEKEERGRGNFPDRFSARQFPNYSSELNVNALLLGDSALYLCASSLSGNYGYTFGSGTRLTVV.

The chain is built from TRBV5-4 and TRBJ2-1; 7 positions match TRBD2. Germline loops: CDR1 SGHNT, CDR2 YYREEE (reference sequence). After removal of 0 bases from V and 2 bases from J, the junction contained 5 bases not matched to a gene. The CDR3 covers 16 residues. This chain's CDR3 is CASSLAQGGPYNEQFF. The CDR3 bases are TGTGCCAGCAGCTTGGCCCAGGGAGGGCCCTACAATGAGCAGTTCTTC. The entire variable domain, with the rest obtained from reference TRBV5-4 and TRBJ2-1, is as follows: ETGVTQSPTHLIKTRGQQVTLRCSSQSGHNTVSWYQQALGQGPQFIFQYYREEENGRGNFPPRFSGLQFPNYSSELNVNALELDDSALYLCASSLAQGGPYNEQFFGPGTRLTVL.

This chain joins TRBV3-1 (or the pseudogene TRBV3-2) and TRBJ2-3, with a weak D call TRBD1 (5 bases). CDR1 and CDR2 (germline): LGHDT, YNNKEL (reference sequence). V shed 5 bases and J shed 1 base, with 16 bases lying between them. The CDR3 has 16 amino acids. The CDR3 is CASSYRTGSGTDTQYF. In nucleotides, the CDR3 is TGTGCCAGCAGCTACCGAACAGGATCCGGCACAGATACGCAGTATTTT.

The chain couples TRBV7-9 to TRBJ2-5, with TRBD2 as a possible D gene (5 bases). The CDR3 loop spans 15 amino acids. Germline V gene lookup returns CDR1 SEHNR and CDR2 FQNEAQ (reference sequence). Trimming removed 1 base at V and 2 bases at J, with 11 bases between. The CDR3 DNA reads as TGTGCCAGCAGCTTAGGGCTAGCTTGGCAAGAGACCCAGTACTTC. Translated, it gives CASSLGLAWQETQYF. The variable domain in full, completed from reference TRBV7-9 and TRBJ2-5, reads DTGVSQNPRHKITKRGQNVTFRCDPISEHNRLYWYRQTLGQGPEFLTYFQNEAQLEKSRLLSDRFSAERPKGSFSTLEIQRTEQGDSAMYLCASSLGLAWQETQYFGPGTRLLVL.

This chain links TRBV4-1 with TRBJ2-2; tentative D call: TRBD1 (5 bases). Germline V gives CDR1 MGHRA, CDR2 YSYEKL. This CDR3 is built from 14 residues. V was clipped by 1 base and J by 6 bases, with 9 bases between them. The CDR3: CASSQGQGAGELFF. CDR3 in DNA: TGCGCCAGCAGCCAAGGCCAGGGTGCCGGGGAGCTGTTTTTT.

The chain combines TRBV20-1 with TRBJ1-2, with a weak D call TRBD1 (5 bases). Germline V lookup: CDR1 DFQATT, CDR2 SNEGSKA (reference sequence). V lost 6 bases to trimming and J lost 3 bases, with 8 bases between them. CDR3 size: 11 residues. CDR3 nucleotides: TGCAGTGCGACAGAAGACTATGGCTACACCTTC. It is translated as CSATEDYGYTF.

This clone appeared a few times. As DNA, the CDR3 is TGTGCCAGCTCGGGGTATAGAGAGACCCAGTACTTC. Amino acid sequence: CASSGYRETQYF. This chain uses TRBV12-3 or TRBV12-4 with TRBJ2-5, with D tentatively TRBD2 (5 bases). This CDR3 region has 12 residues. Trimming removed 8 bases from V and 4 bases from J, with 11 bases in between.

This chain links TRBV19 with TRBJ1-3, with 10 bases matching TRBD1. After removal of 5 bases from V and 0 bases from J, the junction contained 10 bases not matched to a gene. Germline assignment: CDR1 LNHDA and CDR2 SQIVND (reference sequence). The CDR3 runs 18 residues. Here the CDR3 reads CASSAGTGAPVSGNTIYF. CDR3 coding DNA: TGTGCCAGTAGTGCCGGGACAGGGGCCCCTGTCTCTGGAAACACCATATATTTT.

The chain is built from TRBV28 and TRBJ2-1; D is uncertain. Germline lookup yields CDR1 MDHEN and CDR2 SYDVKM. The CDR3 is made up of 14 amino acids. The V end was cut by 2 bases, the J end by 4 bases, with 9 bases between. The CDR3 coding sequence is TGTGCCAGCAGTTTAATGGGCAGTTACAATGAGCAGTTCTTC. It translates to CASSLMGSYNEQFF.

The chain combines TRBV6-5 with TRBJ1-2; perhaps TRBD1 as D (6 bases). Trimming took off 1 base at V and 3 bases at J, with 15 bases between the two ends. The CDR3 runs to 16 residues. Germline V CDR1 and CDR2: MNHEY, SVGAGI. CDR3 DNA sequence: TGTGCCAGCAGTTACTTCCTGGGGGACACGCACTATGGCTACACCTTC. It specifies CASSYFLGDTHYGYTF.

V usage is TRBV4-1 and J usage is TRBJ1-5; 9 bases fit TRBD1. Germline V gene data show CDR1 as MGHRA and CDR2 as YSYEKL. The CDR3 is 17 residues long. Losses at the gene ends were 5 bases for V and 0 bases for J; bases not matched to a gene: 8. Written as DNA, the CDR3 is TGCGCCAGCAGCATTCGGACAGGGGCGGATAGCAATCAGCCCCAGCATTTT. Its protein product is CASSIRTGADSNQPQHF.

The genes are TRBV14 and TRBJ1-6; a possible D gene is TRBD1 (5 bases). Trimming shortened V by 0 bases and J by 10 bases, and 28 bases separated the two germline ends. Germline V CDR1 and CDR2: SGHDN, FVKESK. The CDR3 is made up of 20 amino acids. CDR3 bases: TGTGCCAGCAGCCAAGATATCATGACGCAGGGTTTCCGCCTATGGTCACCCCTCCACTTT. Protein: CASSQDIMTQGFRLWSPLHF. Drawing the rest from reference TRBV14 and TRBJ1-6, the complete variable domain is EAGVTQFPSHSVIEKGQTVTLRCDPISGHDNLYWYRRVMGKEIKFLLHFVKESKQDESGMPNNRFLAERTGGTYSTLKVQPAELEDSGVYFCASSQDIMTQGFRLWSPLHFGNGTRLTVT.

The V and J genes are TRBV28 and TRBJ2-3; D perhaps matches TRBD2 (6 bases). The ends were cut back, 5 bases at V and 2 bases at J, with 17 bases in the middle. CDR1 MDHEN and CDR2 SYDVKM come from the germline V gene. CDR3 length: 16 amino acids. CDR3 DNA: TGTGCCAGCAGTGGACGACTAGAGCGCCACACAGATACGCAGTATTTT. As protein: CASSGRLERHTDTQYF.

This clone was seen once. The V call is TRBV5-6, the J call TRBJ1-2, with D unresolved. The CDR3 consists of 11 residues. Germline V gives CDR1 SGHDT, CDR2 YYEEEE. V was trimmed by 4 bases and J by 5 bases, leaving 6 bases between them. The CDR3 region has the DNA TGTGCCAGCAGCCTCGGGTATGGCTACACCTTC. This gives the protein CASSLGYGYTF.